This passage covers 2 T cell receptor beta chains from one sample sequenced in a study of blood T cells in healthy people across ages. For the second PCR, which ran for about 6 to 11 cycles, a sample-barcoded 5' primer and a J-beta primer mix were used. MiXCR was run by TCRdb on the 5' RACE reads, yielding one entry per CDR3 protein. The sample gives 850,000 to 1,300,000 distinct CDR3 sequences, less than 50% of which show up once; approximately 20% is in the top ten. The sequenced material came from blood. These receptor sequences come from an older woman in good health.

This clonotype was observed a few times. V gene TRBV20-1 combines with J gene TRBJ2-1; 12 nucleotides match TRBD1. The V and J ends lost 1 base and 3 bases, in that order; junction bases with no gene match: 13. There are 19 residues in the CDR3. CDR1 DFQATT and CDR2 SNEGSKA come from the germline V gene (reference sequence). The CDR3 spells CSARASGTGGSIGYNEQFF. In DNA form, the CDR3 reads TGCAGTGCTAGAGCCTCCGGGACAGGGGGCTCCATCGGCTACAATGAGCAGTTCTTC.

This clonotype was seen more than once but under ten times. The chain is built from TRBV29-1 and TRBJ1-2; no firm D call. The CDR3 is made up of 12 amino acids. Trimming removed 1 base at V and 7 bases at J, with 10 bases between. Germline V gene lookup returns CDR1 SQVTM and CDR2 ANQGSEA. CDR3 nucleotides: TGCAGCGTTGAAGGAAGTTTACTTGGCTACACCTTC. The encoded protein is CSVEGSLLGYTF.